This is a list of T cell receptor beta chains from one sample in a study of CD8+ T cells in alopecia areata. The data were produced by immunoSEQ multiplex PCR, yet TCRdb's version contains in-frame clones alone and is incomplete. Of 180,000 or so clones detected, over 45% appear once; the ten largest clones hold 5.5% to 6%. Sequencing was performed on CD4+ T cells sorted from blood, taken at week 24, from a patient treated with tofacitinib. These receptors all come from a human donor with alopecia areata. Each CDR3 is given with its conserved first and last residue. Fields, in order: V gene, CDR3 length, D gene, J gene, CDR3 protein. The D gene is left open where the match is weak.

v_gene: TRBV9
len: 13
d_gene: -
j_gene: TRBJ2-5
CDR3aa: CASSVVFSGTQYF

v_gene: TRBV29-1
len: 15
d_gene: TRBD2
j_gene: TRBJ2-3
CDR3aa: CSVCSGSAGTDTQYF

v_gene: TRBV5-6
len: 17
d_gene: TRBD2
j_gene: TRBJ2-1
CDR3aa: CASSLRTSGRALNEQFF

v_gene: TRBV2
len: 14
d_gene: -
j_gene: TRBJ2-1
CDR3aa: CASYWEAPNNEQFF

v_gene: TRBV30
len: 19
d_gene: TRBD2
j_gene: TRBJ2-1
CDR3aa: CAWISRGARLAGVHNEQFF

v_gene: TRBV19
len: 13
d_gene: -
j_gene: TRBJ1-1
CDR3aa: CATWRQGNTEAFF

v_gene: TRBV7-3
len: 15
d_gene: TRBD1
j_gene: TRBJ2-5
CDR3aa: CASSFTGQLQETQYF

v_gene: TRBV9
len: 14
d_gene: TRBD2
j_gene: TRBJ2-1
CDR3aa: CASSVVGTSFEQFF

v_gene: TRBV11-2
len: 17
d_gene: TRBD2
j_gene: TRBJ2-1
CDR3aa: CASSLRLAGGSYNEQFF

v_gene: TRBV5-1
len: 16
d_gene: TRBD1
j_gene: TRBJ2-5
CDR3aa: CASSLTGGGYQETQYF

v_gene: TRBV30
len: 14
d_gene: -
j_gene: TRBJ1-2
CDR3aa: CAWTFRGRGYGYTF

v_gene: TRBV29-1
len: 13
d_gene: -
j_gene: TRBJ1-2
CDR3aa: CSAPQREGYGYTF

v_gene: TRBV10-3
len: 15
d_gene: TRBD1
j_gene: TRBJ1-1
CDR3aa: CAISQPGQGGAEAFF

v_gene: TRBV7-9
len: 14
d_gene: TRBD2
j_gene: TRBJ2-4
CDR3aa: CASSRTSGSDIQYF

v_gene: TRBV11-2
len: 12
d_gene: -
j_gene: TRBJ2-5
CDR3aa: CASSLVAETQYF

v_gene: TRBV29-1
len: 14
d_gene: -
j_gene: TRBJ1-1
CDR3aa: CSVAQWSESTEAFF

v_gene: TRBV7-9
len: 15
d_gene: -
j_gene: TRBJ1-1
CDR3aa: CASSLLTGLNTEAFF

v_gene: TRBV29-1
len: 14
d_gene: -
j_gene: TRBJ1-1
CDR3aa: CSVTRGRMNTEAFF

v_gene: TRBV11-2
len: 13
d_gene: -
j_gene: TRBJ1-1
CDR3aa: CASSRDPNTEAFF

v_gene: TRBV5-6
len: 12
d_gene: -
j_gene: TRBJ2-5
CDR3aa: CASGTPQETQYF

v_gene: TRBV9
len: 13
d_gene: -
j_gene: TRBJ2-3
CDR3aa: CASRGGGTDTQYF

v_gene: TRBV5-1
len: 17
d_gene: -
j_gene: TRBJ2-2
CDR3aa: CASSSTQGRGGTGELFF

v_gene: TRBV7-2
len: 12
d_gene: -
j_gene: TRBJ2-5
CDR3aa: CASSLLAETQYF

v_gene: TRBV27
len: 11
d_gene: -
j_gene: TRBJ2-7
CDR3aa: CASSNYYEQYF

v_gene: TRBV11-2
len: 14
d_gene: TRBD1
j_gene: TRBJ2-7
CDR3aa: CASSSLTGGGEQYF

v_gene: TRBV2
len: 15
d_gene: -
j_gene: TRBJ1-1
CDR3aa: CASSEYGGRDTEAFF

v_gene: TRBV27
len: 16
d_gene: -
j_gene: TRBJ2-2
CDR3aa: CASSPPGAANTGELFF

v_gene: TRBV4-1
len: 15
d_gene: -
j_gene: TRBJ2-5
CDR3aa: CASSQDGLLEETQYF

v_gene: TRBV4-3
len: 15
d_gene: -
j_gene: TRBJ1-3
CDR3aa: CASSQERGLGNTIYF

v_gene: TRBV18
len: 15
d_gene: TRBD1
j_gene: TRBJ2-2
CDR3aa: CASSQGARSTGELFF

v_gene: TRBV29-1
len: 12
d_gene: -
j_gene: TRBJ2-5
CDR3aa: CSVVRGRETQYF

v_gene: TRBV18
len: 14
d_gene: TRBD2
j_gene: TRBJ2-7
CDR3aa: CASTSSGLPYEQYF

v_gene: TRBV29-1
len: 13
d_gene: -
j_gene: TRBJ1-2
CDR3aa: CSVGPSTDYGYTF

v_gene: TRBV4-3
len: 17
d_gene: TRBD2
j_gene: TRBJ2-3
CDR3aa: CASSHLASGVSTDTQYF

v_gene: TRBV15
len: 14
d_gene: -
j_gene: TRBJ1-6
CDR3aa: CATSLGTGNSPLHF

v_gene: TRBV9
len: 16
d_gene: TRBD2
j_gene: TRBJ2-4
CDR3aa: CASSFGGGAVKNIQYF

v_gene: TRBV5-1
len: 12
d_gene: TRBD1
j_gene: TRBJ2-1
CDR3aa: CASRERGLEQFF

v_gene: TRBV7-3
len: 14
d_gene: -
j_gene: TRBJ1-1
CDR3aa: CASSLGTLNTEAFF

v_gene: TRBV6-1
len: 15
d_gene: -
j_gene: TRBJ1-2
CDR3aa: CASILTPRSGYGYTF

v_gene: TRBV7-9
len: 15
d_gene: -
j_gene: TRBJ1-5
CDR3aa: CASGGPGKAAQPQHF

v_gene: TRBV5-1
len: 13
d_gene: -
j_gene: TRBJ1-2
CDR3aa: CASSASPNYGYTF

v_gene: TRBV14
len: 15
d_gene: -
j_gene: TRBJ1-1
CDR3aa: CASSLLGTRNTEAFF

v_gene: TRBV2
len: 16
d_gene: -
j_gene: TRBJ1-2
CDR3aa: CASEGFRRARNYGYTF

v_gene: TRBV7-8
len: 13
d_gene: -
j_gene: TRBJ2-5
CDR3aa: CASSLEGGGTQYF

v_gene: TRBV10-3
len: 13
d_gene: -
j_gene: TRBJ2-5
CDR3aa: CAIRTEAQETQYF

v_gene: TRBV9
len: 15
d_gene: TRBD2
j_gene: TRBJ2-5
CDR3aa: CASSKGLAGGETQYF

v_gene: TRBV7-2
len: 16
d_gene: TRBD2
j_gene: TRBJ2-3
CDR3aa: CASSFVAGGTTDTQYF

v_gene: TRBV5-1
len: 17
d_gene: TRBD2
j_gene: TRBJ2-4
CDR3aa: CASSLGLAGVMRNIQYF

v_gene: TRBV18
len: 16
d_gene: TRBD2
j_gene: TRBJ2-1
CDR3aa: CASSLRRGTSVDEQFF

v_gene: TRBV7-2
len: 16
d_gene: TRBD2
j_gene: TRBJ2-5
CDR3aa: CASSLGLAGESETQYF

v_gene: TRBV5-6
len: 14
d_gene: -
j_gene: TRBJ1-2
CDR3aa: CASSFDTGPYGYTF

v_gene: TRBV5-1
len: 13
d_gene: -
j_gene: TRBJ1-5
CDR3aa: CASSLGSNQPQHF

v_gene: TRBV15
len: 16
d_gene: -
j_gene: TRBJ2-5
CDR3aa: CATSRDLAGPQETQYF

v_gene: TRBV30
len: 13
d_gene: -
j_gene: TRBJ2-2
CDR3aa: CACRHLYTGELFF